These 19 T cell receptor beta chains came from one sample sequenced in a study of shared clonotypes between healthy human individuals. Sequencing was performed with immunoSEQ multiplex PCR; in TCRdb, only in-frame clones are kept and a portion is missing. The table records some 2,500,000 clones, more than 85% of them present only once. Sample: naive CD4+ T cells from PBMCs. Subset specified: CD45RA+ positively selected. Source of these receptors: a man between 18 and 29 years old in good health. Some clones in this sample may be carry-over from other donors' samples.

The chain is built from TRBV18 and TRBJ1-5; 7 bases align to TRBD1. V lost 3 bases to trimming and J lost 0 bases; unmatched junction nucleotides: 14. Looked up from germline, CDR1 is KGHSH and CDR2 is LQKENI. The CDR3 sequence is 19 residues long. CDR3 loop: CASSPPDRERNYSNQPQHF. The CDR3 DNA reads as TGTGCCAGCTCACCTCCAGACAGGGAGCGGAATTATAGCAATCAGCCCCAGCATTTT.

The CDR3 sequence: CASSSRGAGNQPQHF. The DNA for the CDR3 is TGTGCCAGCAGTTCCCGGGGGGCTGGCAATCAGCCCCAGCATTTT. This rearrangement joins TRBV6-5 to TRBJ1-5; weak D call: TRBD1 (6 bases). This CDR3 is 15 amino acids long. Trimming removed 4 bases from V and 2 bases from J, with 12 bases in between. In germline, CDR1 is MNHEY, CDR2 SVGAGI.

The CDR3, as DNA: TGTGCCAGCAGCAAAGGAATTCGACTAGCGAGAACCGGGGAGCTGTTTTTT. Protein sequence: CASSKGIRLARTGELFF. The chain carries TRBV21-1 and TRBJ2-2; the table's TRBD2 call for D was not verified on the DNA. TRBV21-1 is deemed a pseudogene. This CDR3 comprises 17 residues.

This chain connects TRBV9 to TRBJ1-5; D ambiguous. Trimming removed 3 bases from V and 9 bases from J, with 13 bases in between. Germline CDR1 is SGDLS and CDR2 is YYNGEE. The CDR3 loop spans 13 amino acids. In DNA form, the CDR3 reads TGTGCCAGCAGCGAGGCGCCCGTGGGGCCCCAGCATTTT. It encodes CASSEAPVGPQHF.

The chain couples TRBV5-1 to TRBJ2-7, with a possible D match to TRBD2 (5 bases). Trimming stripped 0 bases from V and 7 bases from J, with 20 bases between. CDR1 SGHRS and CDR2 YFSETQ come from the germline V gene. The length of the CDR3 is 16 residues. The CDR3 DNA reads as TGCGCCAGCAGCTTGGCACAGCGGTTTGATGCGCGGGAGCAGTACTTC. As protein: CASSLAQRFDAREQYF.

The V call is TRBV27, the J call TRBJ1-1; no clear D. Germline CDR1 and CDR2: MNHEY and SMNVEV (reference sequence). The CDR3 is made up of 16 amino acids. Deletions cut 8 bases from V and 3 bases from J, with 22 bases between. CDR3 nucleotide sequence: TGTGCCAGCGCGACCTATCCAGGCGATAGGGACACTGAAGCTTTCTTT. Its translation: CASATYPGDRDTEAFF.

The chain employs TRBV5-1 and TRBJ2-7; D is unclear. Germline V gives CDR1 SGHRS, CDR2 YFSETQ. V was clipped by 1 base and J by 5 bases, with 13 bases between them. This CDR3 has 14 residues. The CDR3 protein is CASSLSQADHEQYF. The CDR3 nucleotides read TGCGCCAGCAGCTTGAGTCAAGCTGATCACGAGCAGTACTTC.

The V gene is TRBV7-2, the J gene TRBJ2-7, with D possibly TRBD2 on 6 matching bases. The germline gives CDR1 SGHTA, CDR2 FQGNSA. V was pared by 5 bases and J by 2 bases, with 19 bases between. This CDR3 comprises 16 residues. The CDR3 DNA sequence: TGTGCCAGCAGCCCCCGGCCCTGGCGGGACCCCTACGAGCAGTACTTC. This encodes CASSPRPWRDPYEQYF.

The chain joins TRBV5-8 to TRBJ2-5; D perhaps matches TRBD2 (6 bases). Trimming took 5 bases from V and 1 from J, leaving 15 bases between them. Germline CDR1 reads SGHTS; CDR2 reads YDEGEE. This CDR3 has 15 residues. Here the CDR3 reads CASRSRLGGQETQYF. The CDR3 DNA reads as TGTGCCAGCAGGTCGCGCTTGGGAGGCCAAGAGACCCAGTACTTC.

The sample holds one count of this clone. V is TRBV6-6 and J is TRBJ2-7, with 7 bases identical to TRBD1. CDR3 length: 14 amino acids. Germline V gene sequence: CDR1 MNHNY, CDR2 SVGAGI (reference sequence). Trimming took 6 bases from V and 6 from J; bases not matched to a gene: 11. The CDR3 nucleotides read TGTGCCAGCAGCTCGGCCCAGGGGGAAGGCGAGCAGTACTTC. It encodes CASSSAQGEGEQYF.

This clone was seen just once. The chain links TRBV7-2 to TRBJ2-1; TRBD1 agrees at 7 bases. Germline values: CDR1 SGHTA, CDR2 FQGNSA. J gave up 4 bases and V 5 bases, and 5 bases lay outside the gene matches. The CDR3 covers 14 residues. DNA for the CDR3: TGTGCCAGCAGCACATACAGGGGATACAATGAGCAGTTCTTC. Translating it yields CASSTYRGYNEQFF.

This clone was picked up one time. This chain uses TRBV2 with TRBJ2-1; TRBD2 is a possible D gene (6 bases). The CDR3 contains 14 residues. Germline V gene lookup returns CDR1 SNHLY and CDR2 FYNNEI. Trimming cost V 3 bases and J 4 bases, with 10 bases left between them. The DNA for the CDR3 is TGTGCCAGCAGTGAGCGGAGGGGTTACAATGAGCAGTTCTTC. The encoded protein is CASSERRGYNEQFF.

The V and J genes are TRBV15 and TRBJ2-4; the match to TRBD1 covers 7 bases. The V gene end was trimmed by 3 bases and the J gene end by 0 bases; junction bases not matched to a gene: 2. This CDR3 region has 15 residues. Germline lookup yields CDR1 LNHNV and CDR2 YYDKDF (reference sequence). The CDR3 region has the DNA TGTGCCACCAGCAGCGACAGGGTAGCCAAAAACATTCAGTACTTC. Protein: CATSSDRVAKNIQYF.

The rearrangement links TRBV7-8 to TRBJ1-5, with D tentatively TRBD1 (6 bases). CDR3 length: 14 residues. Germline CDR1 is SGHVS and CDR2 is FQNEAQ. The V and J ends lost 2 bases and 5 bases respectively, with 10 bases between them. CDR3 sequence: CASSLIQGDQPQHF. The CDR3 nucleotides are TGTGCCAGCAGCTTAATACAGGGTGATCAGCCCCAGCATTTT.

Here the CDR3 DNA reads TGTGCCAGCAGCTTAGCGGCTGGGGCCAACGTCCTGACTTTC. Residues: CASSLAAGANVLTF. The chain links TRBV7-2 to TRBJ2-6; D is unclear. CDR1 SGHTA and CDR2 FQGNSA come from the germline V gene. This CDR3 has 14 amino acids. V lost 0 bases to trimming and J lost 2 bases, with 2 bases between them.

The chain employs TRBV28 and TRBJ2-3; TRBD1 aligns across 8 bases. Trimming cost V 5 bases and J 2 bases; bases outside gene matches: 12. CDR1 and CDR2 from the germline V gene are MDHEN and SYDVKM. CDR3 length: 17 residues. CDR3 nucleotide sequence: TGTGCCAGCAGTCCCGGCCCGGGACAGGAATACACAGATACGCAGTATTTT. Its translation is CASSPGPGQEYTDTQYF. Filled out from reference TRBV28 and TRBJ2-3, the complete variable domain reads DVKVTQSSRYLVKRTGEKVFLECVQDMDHENMFWYRQDPGLGLRLIYFSYDVKMKEKGDIPEGYSVSREKKERFSLILESASTNQTSMYLCASSPGPGQEYTDTQYFGPGTRLTVL.

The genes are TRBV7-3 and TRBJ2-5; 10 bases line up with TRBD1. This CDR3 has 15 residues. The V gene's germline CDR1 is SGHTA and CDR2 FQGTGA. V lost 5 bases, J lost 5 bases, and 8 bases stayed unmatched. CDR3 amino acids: CASSPRQGASETQYF. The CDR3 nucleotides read TGTGCCAGCAGCCCAAGACAGGGGGCCAGTGAGACCCAGTACTTC.

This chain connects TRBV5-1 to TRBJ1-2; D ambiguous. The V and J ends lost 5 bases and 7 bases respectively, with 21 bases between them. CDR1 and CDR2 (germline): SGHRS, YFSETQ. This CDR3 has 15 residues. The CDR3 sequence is CASSFGLAGEGGYTF. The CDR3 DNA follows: TGCGCCAGCAGTTTTGGGTTAGCCGGGGAAGGTGGCTACACCTTC.

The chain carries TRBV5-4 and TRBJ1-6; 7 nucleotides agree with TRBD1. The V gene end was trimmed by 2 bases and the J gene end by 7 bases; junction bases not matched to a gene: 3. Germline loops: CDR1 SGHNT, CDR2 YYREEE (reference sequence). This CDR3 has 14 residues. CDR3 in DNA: TGTGCCAGCAGCTTAGACAGGGTCAATTCACCCCTCCACTTT. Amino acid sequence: CASSLDRVNSPLHF.